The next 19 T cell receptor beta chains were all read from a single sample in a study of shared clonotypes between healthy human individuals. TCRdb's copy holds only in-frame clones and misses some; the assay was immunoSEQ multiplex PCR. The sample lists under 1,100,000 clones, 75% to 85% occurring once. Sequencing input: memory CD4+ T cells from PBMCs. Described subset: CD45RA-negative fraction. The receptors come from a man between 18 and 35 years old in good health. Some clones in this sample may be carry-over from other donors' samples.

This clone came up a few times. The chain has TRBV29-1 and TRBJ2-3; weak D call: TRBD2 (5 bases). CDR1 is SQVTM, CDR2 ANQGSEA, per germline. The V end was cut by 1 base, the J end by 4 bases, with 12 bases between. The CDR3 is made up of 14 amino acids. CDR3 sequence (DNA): TGCAGCGTTGAAGGAGGGAACGGGGCAGATACGCAGTATTTT. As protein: CSVEGGNGADTQYF.

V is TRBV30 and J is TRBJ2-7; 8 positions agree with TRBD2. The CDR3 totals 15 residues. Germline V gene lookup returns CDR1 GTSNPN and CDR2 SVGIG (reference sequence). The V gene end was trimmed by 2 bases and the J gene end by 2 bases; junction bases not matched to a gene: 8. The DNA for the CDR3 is TGTGCCTGGAGTTCGAGCGGGGGCACGGCCTACGAGCAGTACTTC. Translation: CAWSSSGGTAYEQYF.

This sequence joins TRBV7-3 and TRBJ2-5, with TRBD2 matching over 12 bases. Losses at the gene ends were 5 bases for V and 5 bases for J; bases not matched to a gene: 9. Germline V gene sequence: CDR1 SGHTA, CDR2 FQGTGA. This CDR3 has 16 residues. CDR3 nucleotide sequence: TGTGCCAGCAGCCGGACTAGCGGGAATATCCGGGAGACCCAGTACTTC. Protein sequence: CASSRTSGNIRETQYF.

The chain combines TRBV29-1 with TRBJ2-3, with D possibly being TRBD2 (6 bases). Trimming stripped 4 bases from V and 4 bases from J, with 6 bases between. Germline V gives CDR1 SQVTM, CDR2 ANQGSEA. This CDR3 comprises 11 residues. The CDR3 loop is CSVGGADTQYF. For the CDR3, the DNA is TGCAGCGTTGGGGGGGCAGATACGCAGTATTTT.

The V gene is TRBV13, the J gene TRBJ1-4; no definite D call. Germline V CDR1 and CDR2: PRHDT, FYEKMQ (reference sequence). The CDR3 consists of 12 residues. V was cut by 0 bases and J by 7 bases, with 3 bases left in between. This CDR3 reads CASSLGREKLFF. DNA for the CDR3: TGTGCCAGCAGCTTAGGGCGTGAAAAACTGTTTTTT.

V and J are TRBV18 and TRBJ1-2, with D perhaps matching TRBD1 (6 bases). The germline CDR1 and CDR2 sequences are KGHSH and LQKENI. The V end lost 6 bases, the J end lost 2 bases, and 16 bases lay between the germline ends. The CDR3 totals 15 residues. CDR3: CASSPTTGENYGYTF. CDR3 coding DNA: TGTGCCAGCTCTCCTACGACAGGAGAAAACTATGGCTACACCTTC.

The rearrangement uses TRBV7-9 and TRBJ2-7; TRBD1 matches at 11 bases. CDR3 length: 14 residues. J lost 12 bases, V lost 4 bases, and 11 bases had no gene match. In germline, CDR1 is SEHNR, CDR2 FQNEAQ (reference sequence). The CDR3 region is CASSSPGQGGVAYF. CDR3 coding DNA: TGTGCCAGCAGCTCCCCGGGACAGGGGGGTGTAGCGTACTTC.

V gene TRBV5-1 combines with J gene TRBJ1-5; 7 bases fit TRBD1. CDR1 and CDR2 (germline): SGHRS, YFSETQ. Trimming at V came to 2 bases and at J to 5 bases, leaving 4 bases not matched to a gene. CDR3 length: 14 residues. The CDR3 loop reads CASSFSTGDQPQHF. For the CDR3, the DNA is TGCGCCAGCAGCTTCTCTACAGGGGATCAGCCCCAGCATTTT.

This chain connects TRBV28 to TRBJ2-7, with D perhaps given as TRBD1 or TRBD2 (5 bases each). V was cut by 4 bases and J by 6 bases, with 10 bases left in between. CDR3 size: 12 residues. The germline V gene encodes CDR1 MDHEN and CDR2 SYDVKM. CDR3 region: CASSSSGREQYF. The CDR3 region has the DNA TGTGCCAGCAGTTCCTCGGGGCGCGAGCAGTACTTC. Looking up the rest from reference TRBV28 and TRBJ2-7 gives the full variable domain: DVKVTQSSRYLVKRTGEKVFLECVQDMDHENMFWYRQDPGLGLRLIYFSYDVKMKEKGDIPEGYSVSREKKERFSLILESASTNQTSMYLCASSSSGREQYFGPGTRLTVT.

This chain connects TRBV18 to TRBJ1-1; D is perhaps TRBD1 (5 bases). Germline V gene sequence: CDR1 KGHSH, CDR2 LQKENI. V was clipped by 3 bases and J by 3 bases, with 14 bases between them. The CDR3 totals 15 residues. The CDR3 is CASSPGMRGYTEAFF. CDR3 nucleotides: TGTGCCAGCTCACCGGGGATGAGGGGTTACACTGAAGCTTTCTTT.

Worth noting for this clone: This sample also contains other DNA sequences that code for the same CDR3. The CDR3 loop reads CASSVGGASSYNEQFF. As DNA, the CDR3 is TGTGCCAGCAGCGTAGGGGGGGCGAGCTCCTACAATGAGCAGTTCTTC. This chain links TRBV9 with TRBJ2-1; D may match TRBD1 or TRBD2 (6 bases each). Trimming removed 0 bases at V and 0 bases at J, with 10 bases between. In germline, CDR1 is SGDLS, CDR2 YYNGEE. The CDR3 runs 16 residues.

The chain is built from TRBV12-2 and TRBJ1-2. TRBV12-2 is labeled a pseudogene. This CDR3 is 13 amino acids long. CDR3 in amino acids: CASRLESPLGYTF. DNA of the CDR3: TGTGCAAGTCGCTTAGAATCCCCGTTGGGCTACACCTTC.

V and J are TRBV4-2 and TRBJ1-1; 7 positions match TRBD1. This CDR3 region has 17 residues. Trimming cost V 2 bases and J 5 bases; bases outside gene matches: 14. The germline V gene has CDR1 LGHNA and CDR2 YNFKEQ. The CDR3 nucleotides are TGTGCCAGCAGCCAAACATCGGACAGGACCAAGCCTACTGAAGCTTTCTTT. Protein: CASSQTSDRTKPTEAFF.

As DNA, the CDR3 is TGTGCCAGCAGCTTACGGCGGGAGGGCAACACCGGGGAGCTGTTTTTT. Amino acid sequence: CASSLRREGNTGELFF. The chain has TRBV7-3 and TRBJ2-2, with 9 bases matching TRBD2. The CDR3 contains 16 residues. The germline CDR1 and CDR2 sequences are SGHTA and FQGTGA. The ends lost 2 bases at V and 2 bases at J; junction bases unmatched: 3.

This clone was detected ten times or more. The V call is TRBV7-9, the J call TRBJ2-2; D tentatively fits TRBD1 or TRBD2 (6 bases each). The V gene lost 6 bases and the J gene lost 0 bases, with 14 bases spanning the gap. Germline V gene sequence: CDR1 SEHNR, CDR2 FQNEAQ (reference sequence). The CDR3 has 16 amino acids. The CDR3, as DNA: TGTGCCAGCAGTTATAGGGGGGACTCGAACACCGGGGAGCTGTTTTTT. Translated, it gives CASSYRGDSNTGELFF.

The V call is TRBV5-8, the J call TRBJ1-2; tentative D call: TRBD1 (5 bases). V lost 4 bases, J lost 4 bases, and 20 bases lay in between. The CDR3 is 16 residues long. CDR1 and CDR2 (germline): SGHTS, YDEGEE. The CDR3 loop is CASSLTMIRARYGYTF. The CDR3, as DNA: TGTGCCAGCAGCCTGACAATGATCAGGGCCCGCTATGGCTACACCTTC.

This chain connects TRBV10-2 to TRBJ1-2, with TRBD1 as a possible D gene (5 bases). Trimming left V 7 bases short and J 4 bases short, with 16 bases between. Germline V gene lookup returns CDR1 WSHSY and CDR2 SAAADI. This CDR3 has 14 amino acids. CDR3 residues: CASTYYGGSYGYTF. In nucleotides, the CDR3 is TGCGCCAGCACCTATTATGGGGGTTCCTATGGCTACACCTTC.

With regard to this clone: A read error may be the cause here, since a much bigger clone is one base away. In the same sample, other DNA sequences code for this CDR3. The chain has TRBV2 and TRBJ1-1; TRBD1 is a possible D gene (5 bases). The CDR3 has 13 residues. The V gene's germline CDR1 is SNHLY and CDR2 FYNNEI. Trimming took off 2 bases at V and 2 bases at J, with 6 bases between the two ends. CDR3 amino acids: CASSEQGNTEAFF. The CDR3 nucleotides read TGTGCCAGCAGTGAACAGGGAAACACTGAAGCTTTCTTT.

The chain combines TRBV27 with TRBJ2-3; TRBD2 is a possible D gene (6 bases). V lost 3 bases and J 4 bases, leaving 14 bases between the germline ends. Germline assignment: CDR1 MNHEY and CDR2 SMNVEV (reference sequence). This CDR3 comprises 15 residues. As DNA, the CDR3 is TGTGCCAGCAGTTTTCTAACTAGCCGCGCAGATACGCAGTATTTT. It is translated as CASSFLTSRADTQYF.